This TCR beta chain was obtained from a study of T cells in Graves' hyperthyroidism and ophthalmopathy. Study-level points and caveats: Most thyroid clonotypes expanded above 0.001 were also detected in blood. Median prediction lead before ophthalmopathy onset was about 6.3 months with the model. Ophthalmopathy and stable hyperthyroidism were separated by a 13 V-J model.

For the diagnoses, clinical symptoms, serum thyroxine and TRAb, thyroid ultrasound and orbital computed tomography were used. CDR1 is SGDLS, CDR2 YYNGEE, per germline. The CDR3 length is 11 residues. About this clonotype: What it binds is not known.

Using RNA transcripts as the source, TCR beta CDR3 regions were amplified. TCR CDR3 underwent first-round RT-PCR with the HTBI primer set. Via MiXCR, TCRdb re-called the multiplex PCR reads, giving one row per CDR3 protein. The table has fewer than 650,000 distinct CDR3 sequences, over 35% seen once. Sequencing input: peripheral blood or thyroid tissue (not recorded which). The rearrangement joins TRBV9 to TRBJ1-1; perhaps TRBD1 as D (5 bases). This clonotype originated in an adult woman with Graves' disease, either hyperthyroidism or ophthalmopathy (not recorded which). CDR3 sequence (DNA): TGTGCTGCGACGCAGGGCACTGAAGCTTTCTTT. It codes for CAATQGTEAFF.